The TCR beta chain under discussion was sequenced for a study of T cells in narcolepsy. V was clipped by 4 bases and J by 0 bases; unmatched bases: 8. CDR3 size: 16 residues. From germline, CDR1 is SGHNT and CDR2 YYREEE (reference sequence). Assay: immunoSEQ multiplex PCR; the TCRdb copy retains only in-frame clones and omits some. The sample yields some 16,000 clones, over 75% seen once. This clonotype was sampled from a human donor in good health. This chain uses TRBV5-4 with TRBJ2-3; 7 bases fit TRBD2. What was sequenced was memory (CD45RA-) CD4+ T cells from blood. CDR3 residues: CASSRTRQLSTDTQYF. In nucleotides, the CDR3 is TGTGCCAGCAGCCGGACTAGACAGTTAAGCACAGATACGCAGTATTTT.